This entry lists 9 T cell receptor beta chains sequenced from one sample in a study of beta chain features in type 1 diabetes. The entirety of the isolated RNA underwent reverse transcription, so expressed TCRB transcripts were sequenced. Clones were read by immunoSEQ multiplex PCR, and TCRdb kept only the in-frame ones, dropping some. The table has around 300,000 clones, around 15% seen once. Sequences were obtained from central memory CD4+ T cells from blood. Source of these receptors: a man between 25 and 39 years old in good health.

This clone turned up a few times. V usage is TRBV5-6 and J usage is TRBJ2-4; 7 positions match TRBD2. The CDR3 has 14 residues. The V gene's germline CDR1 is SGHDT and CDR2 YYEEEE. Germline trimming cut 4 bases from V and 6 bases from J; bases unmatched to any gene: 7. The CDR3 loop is CASSGEGAGNIQYF. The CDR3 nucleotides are TGTGCCAGCAGCGGGGAGGGCGCGGGAAACATTCAGTACTTC.

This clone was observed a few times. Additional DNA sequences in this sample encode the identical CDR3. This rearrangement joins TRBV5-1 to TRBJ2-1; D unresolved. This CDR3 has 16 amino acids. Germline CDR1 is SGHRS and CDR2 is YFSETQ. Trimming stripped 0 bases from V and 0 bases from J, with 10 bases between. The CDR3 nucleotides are TGCGCCAGCAGCTTGGTGGCGGTCAGCTCCTACAATGAGCAGTTCTTC. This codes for CASSLVAVSSYNEQFF. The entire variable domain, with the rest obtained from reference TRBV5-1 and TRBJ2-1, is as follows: KAGVTQTPRYLIKTRGQQVTLSCSPISGHRSVSWYQQTPGQGLQFLFEYFSETQRNKGNFPGRFSGRQFSNSRSEMNVSTLELGDSALYLCASSLVAVSSYNEQFFGPGTRLTVL.

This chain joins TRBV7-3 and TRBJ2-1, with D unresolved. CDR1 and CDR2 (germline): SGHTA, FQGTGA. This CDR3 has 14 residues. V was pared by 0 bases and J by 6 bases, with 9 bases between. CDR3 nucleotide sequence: TGTGCCAGCAGCTTAACGGTAGATCGCAATGAGCAGTTCTTC. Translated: CASSLTVDRNEQFF.

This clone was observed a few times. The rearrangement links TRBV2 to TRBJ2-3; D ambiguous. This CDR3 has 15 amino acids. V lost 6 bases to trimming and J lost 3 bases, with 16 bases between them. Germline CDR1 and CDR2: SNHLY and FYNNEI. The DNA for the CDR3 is TGTGCCAGCAGCCAGAGATTGAGTCTGACAGATACGCAGTATTTT. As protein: CASSQRLSLTDTQYF.

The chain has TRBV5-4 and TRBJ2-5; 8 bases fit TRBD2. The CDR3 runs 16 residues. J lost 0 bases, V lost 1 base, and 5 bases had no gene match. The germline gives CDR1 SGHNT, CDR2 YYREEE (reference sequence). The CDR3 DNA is TGTGCCAGCAGCTTGTCCCTACTAGCGGACCAAGAGACCCAGTACTTC. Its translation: CASSLSLLADQETQYF.

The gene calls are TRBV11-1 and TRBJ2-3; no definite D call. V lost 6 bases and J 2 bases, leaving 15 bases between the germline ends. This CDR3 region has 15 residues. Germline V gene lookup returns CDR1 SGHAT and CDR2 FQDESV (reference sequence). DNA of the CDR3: TGTGCCAGCAGGCTCAGCGCGTCTACCACAGATACGCAGTATTTT. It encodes CASRLSASTTDTQYF.

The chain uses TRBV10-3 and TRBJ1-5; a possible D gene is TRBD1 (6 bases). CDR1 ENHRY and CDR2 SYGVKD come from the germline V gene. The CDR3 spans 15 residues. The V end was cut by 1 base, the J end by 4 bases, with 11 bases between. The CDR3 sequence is CAISEWDKNNQPQHF. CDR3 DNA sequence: TGTGCCATCAGTGAGTGGGACAAAAATAATCAGCCCCAGCATTTT.

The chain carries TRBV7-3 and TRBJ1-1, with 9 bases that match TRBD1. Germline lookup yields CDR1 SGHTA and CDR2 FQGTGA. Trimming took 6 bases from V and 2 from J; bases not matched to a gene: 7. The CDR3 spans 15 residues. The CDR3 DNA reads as TGTGCCAGCAGTCAGCCGGGACAGGGAAACACTGAAGCTTTCTTT. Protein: CASSQPGQGNTEAFF.

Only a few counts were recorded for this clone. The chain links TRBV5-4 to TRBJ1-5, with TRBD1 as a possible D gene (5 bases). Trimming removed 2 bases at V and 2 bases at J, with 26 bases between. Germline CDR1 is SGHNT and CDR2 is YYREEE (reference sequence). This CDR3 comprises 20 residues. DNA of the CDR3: TGTGCCAGCAGCTTAGGCCGCATCTTGGGACGGCAGGGTGGCAATCAGCCCCAGCATTTT. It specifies CASSLGRILGRQGGNQPQHF.